A selection of T cell receptor beta chains follows, all from one sample in a study of PD-1 blockade in classical Hodgkin lymphoma. Sequencing was performed with immunoSEQ multiplex PCR; in TCRdb, only in-frame clones are kept and a portion is missing. The repertoire has over 20,000 clones, 77% of them found once; the top ten carry about 41%. The input for sequencing was peripheral blood mononuclear cells (PBMCs), taken before the second cycle of nivolumab. These receptors all come from a human donor with classical Hodgkin lymphoma. The CDR3 runs from the conserved cysteine through the conserved F or W. Fields, in order: J gene, V gene, clone size, D gene, CDR3 DNA, CDR3 protein. D genes are given only for firm matches. Rows give clone size only sometimes, using once, few, many, or a class for an expanded clone.

TRBJ1-5 | TRBV7-2 | NA | NA | TGTGCCAGCAGCTTAGGTACGGGGAGGGCCAATCAGCCCCAGCATTTT | CASSLGTGRANQPQHF
TRBJ2-1 | TRBV2 | once | NA | TGTGCCAGCCTAATAAAGGGTAATGAGCAGTTCTTC | CASLIKGNEQFF
TRBJ1-1 | TRBV6-5 | NA | NA | TGTGCCAGCAGTTACGGGTGGGATCTCGCTGAAGCTTTCTTT | CASSYGWDLAEAFF
TRBJ1-5 | TRBV19 | medium-sized | NA | TGTGCCAGTAGTATAGATCGTTTCGCCCAGCATTTT | CASSIDRFAQHF
TRBJ2-3 | TRBV6-4 | NA | NA | TGTGCCAGCAGTGACGACGCGCGACAAACCGATACGCAGTATTTT | CASSDDARQTDTQYF
TRBJ1-2 | TRBV12-5 | NA | TRBD1 | TGTGCTAGTGGTGAAGCCGGGACAGACCATGGCTACACCTTC | CASGEAGTDHGYTF
TRBJ1-1 | TRBV7-9 | few | NA | TGTGCCAGCAGCTTAGAGGCTGAAGCTTTCTTT | CASSLEAEAFF
TRBJ1-4 | TRBV10-3 | NA | TRBD1 | TGTGCCACCGCGACAGGGGGAAATGAAAAACTGTTTTTT | CATATGGNEKLFF
TRBJ1-1 | TRBV6-5 | once | TRBD1 | TGTGCCAGCAGTCCGGAGGGGGCTAACACTGAAGCTTTCTTT | CASSPEGANTEAFF
TRBJ1-5 | TRBV19 | NA | NA | TGTGCCAGTAATTCACAGAGTAGCAATCAGCCCCAGCATTTT | CASNSQSSNQPQHF
TRBJ2-7 | TRBV7-6 | NA | TRBD1 | TGTGCCAGCAGCTCGCGTCGGACAGGGGAAGAGCAGTACTTC | CASSSRRTGEEQYF
TRBJ1-1 | TRBV27 | few | NA | TGTGCCAGCAGTCCCCTCGGACAGCTCACTGAAGCTTTCTTT | CASSPLGQLTEAFF